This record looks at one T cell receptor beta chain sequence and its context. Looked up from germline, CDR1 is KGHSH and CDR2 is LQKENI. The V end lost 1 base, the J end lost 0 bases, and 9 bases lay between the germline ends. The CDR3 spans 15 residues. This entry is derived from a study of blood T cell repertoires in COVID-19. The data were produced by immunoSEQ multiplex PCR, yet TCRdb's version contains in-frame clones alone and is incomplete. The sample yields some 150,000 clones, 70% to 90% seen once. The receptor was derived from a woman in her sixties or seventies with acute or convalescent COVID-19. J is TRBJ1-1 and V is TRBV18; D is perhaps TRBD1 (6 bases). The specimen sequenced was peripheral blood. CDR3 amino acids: CASSPRGGMNTEAFF. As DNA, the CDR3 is TGTGCCAGCTCACCACGAGGGGGAATGAACACTGAAGCTTTCTTT. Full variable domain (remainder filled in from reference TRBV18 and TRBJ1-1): NAGVMQNPRHLVRRRGQEARLRCSPMKGHSHVYWYRQLPEEGLKFMVYLQKENIIDESGMPKERFSAEFPKEGPSILRIQQVVRGDSAAYFCASSPRGGMNTEAFFGQGTRLTVV.